The 15 T cell receptor beta chains listed next were all sequenced from one sample in a study of blood T cell repertoires in COVID-19. Using immunoSEQ multiplex PCR, the repertoire was profiled, and TCRdb retains in-frame clones only, with some absent. This table has some 50,000 clones, nearly 90% appearing once. The sample taken for sequencing was peripheral blood. These TCRs come from a man in his sixties with acute or convalescent COVID-19.

This chain links TRBV6-1 with TRBJ2-1; D gene ambiguous. V lost 3 bases, J lost 0 bases, and 9 bases lay in between. CDR3 length equals 15 residues. The V gene's germline CDR1 is MNHNS and CDR2 SASEGT. The CDR3 reads CASSDLYSSYNEQFF. DNA of the CDR3: TGTGCCAGCAGTGATTTGTACAGCTCCTACAATGAGCAGTTCTTC.

The chain couples TRBV7-2 to TRBJ2-3; 8 bases fit TRBD1. Trimming removed 2 bases from V and 2 bases from J; junction bases left unmatched: 6. CDR1 and CDR2 from the germline V gene are SGHTA and FQGNSA. CDR3 length: 16 residues. The CDR3: CASSLYPTGVTDTQYF. The CDR3 nucleotides are TGTGCCAGCAGCTTATACCCGACAGGGGTCACAGATACGCAGTATTTT.

V is TRBV7-2 and J is TRBJ1-6; a possible D gene is TRBD1 (5 bases). V was clipped by 8 bases and J by 12 bases, with 23 bases between them. CDR3 length equals 15 residues. CDR1 and CDR2 (germline): SGHTA, FQGNSA. The CDR3 region is CASGRWRDGEGPLHF. The DNA for the CDR3 is TGTGCCAGCGGCCGCTGGAGGGACGGCGAGGGACCCCTCCACTTT.

This chain links TRBV5-1 with TRBJ2-1; D is possibly TRBD1 (6 bases). The germline V gene has CDR1 SGHRS and CDR2 YFSETQ. The CDR3 spans 15 residues. Trimming left V 4 bases short and J 0 bases short, with 11 bases between. The DNA of the CDR3 is TGCGCCAGCAGCCCAGGGGTCGGCTCCTACAATGAGCAGTTCTTC. It codes for CASSPGVGSYNEQFF.

The table lists this clone with a count of one. V and J are TRBV11-2 and TRBJ1-1; D is undetermined. The CDR3 extends over 13 amino acids. The V and J ends lost 5 bases and 1 base respectively, with 8 bases between them. Germline V gene lookup returns CDR1 SGHAT and CDR2 FQNNGV. Here the CDR3 DNA reads TGTGCCAGCAGCAGGGAGGCGAACACTGAAGCTTTCTTT. Translated, it gives CASSREANTEAFF. Variable domain in full (rest from reference TRBV11-2 and TRBJ1-1): EAGVAQSPRYKIIEKRQSVAFWCNPISGHATLYWYQQILGQGPKLLIQFQNNGVVDDSQLPKDRFSAERLKGVDSTLKIQPAKLEDSAVYLCASSREANTEAFFGQGTRLTVV.

Worth noting for this clone: The sample carries other DNA sequences with the same CDR3. J is TRBJ2-7 and V is TRBV7-9, with D tentatively TRBD1 (5 bases). Germline-derived CDR1 and CDR2 are SEHNR and FQNEAQ (reference sequence). This CDR3 spans 12 amino acids. Trimming shortened V by 3 bases and J by 5 bases, and 8 bases separated the two germline ends. The CDR3 loop reads CASSFDRDEQYF. CDR3 DNA sequence: TGTGCCAGCAGCTTTGACAGAGACGAGCAGTACTTC.

Worth noting for this clone: Other DNA sequences of this sample code for an identical CDR3. V and J are TRBV5-4 and TRBJ2-5; D unresolved. The CDR3 is 14 amino acids. The germline V gene encodes CDR1 SGHNT and CDR2 YYREEE (reference sequence). The V end lost 2 bases, the J end lost 1 base, and 9 bases lay between the germline ends. The CDR3 here is CASSFGGSQETQYF. CDR3 in DNA: TGTGCCAGCAGCTTTGGCGGCTCCCAAGAGACCCAGTACTTC.

The chain uses TRBV5-1 and TRBJ1-1; TRBD1 is a possible D gene (5 bases). V dropped 5 bases and J dropped 4 bases, with 6 bases sitting between them. The germline V gene encodes CDR1 SGHRS and CDR2 YFSETQ. The CDR3 is made up of 11 amino acids. The CDR3 here is CASRRGTEAFF. CDR3 DNA sequence: TGCGCCAGCAGAAGGGGCACTGAAGCTTTCTTT.

The V and J genes are TRBV13 and TRBJ1-2, with 11 bases fitting TRBD1. V was pared by 5 bases and J by 5 bases, with 10 bases of the junction left unmatched. There are 16 residues in the CDR3. Germline CDR1 and CDR2: PRHDT and FYEKMQ (reference sequence). CDR3 in DNA: TGTGCCAGCAGCGCCGGGACAGGGGGATTAAGTTATGGCTACACCTTC. This codes for CASSAGTGGLSYGYTF.

The V and J genes are TRBV7-9 and TRBJ1-5, with 8 bases identical to TRBD1. V dropped 8 bases and J dropped 4; count of bases not matched to a gene: 7. Germline loops: CDR1 SEHNR, CDR2 FQNEAQ (reference sequence). The CDR3 is 14 amino acids. The CDR3 loop reads CASRDRGPNQPQHF. CDR3 coding DNA: TGTGCCAGCCGTGACAGGGGCCCAAATCAGCCCCAGCATTTT.

The J gene is TRBJ1-6, the V gene TRBV5-4; D ambiguous. Germline CDR1 and CDR2: SGHNT and YYREEE (reference sequence). The CDR3 totals 12 residues. Trimming left V 10 bases short and J 7 bases short, with 12 bases between. DNA for the CDR3: TGTGCCGCGGGGATAATGAATTCACCCCTCCACTTT. Its protein product is CAAGIMNSPLHF.

The chain links TRBV7-8 to TRBJ2-7, with D possibly being TRBD1 (6 bases). V shed 1 base and J shed 3 bases, with 10 bases lying between them. In germline, CDR1 is SGHVS, CDR2 FQNEAQ. This CDR3 has 14 amino acids. In DNA form, the CDR3 reads TGTGCCAGCAGCTTAGGACAGGCCAACTACGAGCAGTACTTC. The encoded protein is CASSLGQANYEQYF.

The V gene is TRBV10-3, the J gene TRBJ2-4; possibly TRBD2 for D (6 bases). The CDR3 runs 14 residues. V lost 0 bases and J lost 7, with 10 bases in between. Per the germline V gene, CDR1 is ENHRY and CDR2 is SYGVKD. The DNA for the CDR3 is TGTGCCATCAGTGAGTCACGGGCGGGGAACATTCAGTACTTC. It yields the protein CAISESRAGNIQYF.

The CDR3 region is CASSPRGQSGFQYF. The DNA for the CDR3 is TGTGCCAGCAGCCCTCGGGGACAGAGTGGCTTTCAGTACTTC. The genes are TRBV11-2 and TRBJ2-4; 7 bases fit TRBD1. Germline loops: CDR1 SGHAT, CDR2 FQNNGV. The CDR3 covers 14 residues. Trimming at V came to 5 bases and at J to 11 bases, leaving 12 bases not matched to a gene.

The J gene is TRBJ2-7, the V gene TRBV27, with D possibly matching TRBD2 (5 bases). CDR3 length: 13 residues. Between the trimmed V and J ends, which lost 5 bases and 7 bases, there was a span of 15 bases. CDR1 and CDR2 (germline): MNHEY, SMNVEV (reference sequence). The CDR3 DNA reads as TGTGCCAGCAGTGGCAGTCCCCCGGGAGAGCAGTACTTC. Residues: CASSGSPPGEQYF.